The 25 T cell receptor beta chains below were found in one sample sequenced in a study of cytomegalovirus exposure and HLA in healthy donors. With 60 Vbeta and 13 Jbeta primers, the PCR was carried out. Profiling relied on immunoSEQ multiplex PCR, and the TCRdb table lists in-frame clones only, not all of them. In the table there are about 150,000 clones, 70% to 80% of which are singletons. The sample taken for sequencing was PBMCs. The receptor source for this set is a female donor in good health and CMV-seropositive.

In this sample, this clone turned up a few times. Other nucleotide sequences in the sample specify the same CDR3. V and J are TRBV14 and TRBJ2-7; D remains ambiguous. The CDR3 is 14 amino acids. The V and J ends lost 0 bases and 1 base respectively, with 7 bases between them. CDR1 and CDR2 (germline): SGHDN, FVKESK. The CDR3 here is CASSQDPSSYEQYF. The CDR3 region has the DNA TGTGCCAGCAGCCAAGATCCCAGTTCCTACGAGCAGTACTTC.

The chain joins TRBV7-2 to TRBJ2-3, with 9 bases matching TRBD2. CDR3 length: 16 amino acids. CDR1 and CDR2 from the germline V gene are SGHTA and FQGNSA. The V gene end was trimmed by 1 base and the J gene end by 3 bases; junction bases not matched to a gene: 5. The CDR3 spells CASSLGNLAGTDTQYF. Here the CDR3 DNA reads TGTGCCAGCAGCTTAGGTAACCTAGCGGGAACAGATACGCAGTATTTT.

This clone showed up just a few times. The gene calls are TRBV15 and TRBJ2-1; TRBD2 matches 8 bases. CDR1 is LNHNV and CDR2 is YYDKDF in the germline V gene (reference sequence). This CDR3 spans 16 amino acids. The V segment lost 0 bases and the J segment 7 bases; nucleotides outside the gene matches: 8. Here the CDR3 DNA reads TGTGCCACCAGCAGAGATCAACCGGGGGGGCTTAATGAGCAGTTCTTC. Its protein product is CATSRDQPGGLNEQFF.

The chain combines TRBV12-5 with TRBJ2-3; no clear D gene. Germline V gene sequence: CDR1 LGHNT, CDR2 FRNRAP. The CDR3 covers 15 residues. Deletions cut 1 base from V and 6 bases from J, with 14 bases between. The CDR3 loop reads CASGLGPMARDTQYF. CDR3 nucleotides: TGTGCTAGTGGTTTGGGCCCGATGGCTCGCGATACGCAGTATTTT.

The chain carries TRBV6-1 and TRBJ2-7; 14 bases are shared with TRBD2. J lost 3 bases, V lost 3 bases, and 7 bases had no gene match. The CDR3 runs 17 residues. In germline, CDR1 is MNHNS, CDR2 SASEGT. CDR3 sequence: CASSETSGRALVYEQYF. CDR3 sequence (DNA): TGTGCCAGCAGTGAGACTAGCGGGAGGGCCTTAGTCTACGAGCAGTACTTC.

The table lists this clone with a few counts. The chain joins TRBV5-4 to TRBJ2-3, with D possibly being TRBD2 (6 bases). The germline V gene has CDR1 SGHNT and CDR2 YYREEE (reference sequence). Trimming cost V 4 bases and J 0 bases, with 12 bases left between them. CDR3 length: 15 residues. The chain's CDR3 is CASSGGGTSTDTQYF. CDR3 bases: TGTGCCAGCAGCGGTGGGGGGACTAGCACAGATACGCAGTATTTT.

The rearrangement uses TRBV7-3 and TRBJ2-1; no reliable D call. The length of the CDR3 is 13 residues. Germline-derived CDR1 and CDR2 are SGHTA and FQGTGA. The V gene lost 5 bases and the J gene lost 5 bases, with 10 bases spanning the gap. The CDR3 reads CASSRRQDNEQFF. The CDR3, as DNA: TGTGCCAGCAGCCGTAGACAAGACAATGAGCAGTTCTTC.

V usage is TRBV18 and J usage is TRBJ2-7, with TRBD1 matching 10 bases. CDR3 length equals 15 residues. Germline CDR1 and CDR2: KGHSH and LQKENI. Trimming took 0 bases from V and 6 from J; bases not matched to a gene: 5. The CDR3 nucleotides read TGTGCCAGCTCACCACCGGGACAGGGGCTACCCGAGCAGTACTTC. This sequence encodes CASSPPGQGLPEQYF.

The gene calls are TRBV11-2 and TRBJ2-7; TRBD1 agrees at 9 bases. This CDR3 is built from 15 residues. The germline V gene encodes CDR1 SGHAT and CDR2 FQNNGV. Trimming at V came to 3 bases and at J to 3 bases, leaving 6 bases not matched to a gene. CDR3 in DNA: TGTGCCAGCAGCTTGTTTTTGACAGGGGGCTACGAGCAGTACTTC. Residues: CASSLFLTGGYEQYF. Filled out from reference TRBV11-2 and TRBJ2-7, the complete variable domain reads EAGVAQSPRYKIIEKRQSVAFWCNPISGHATLYWYQQILGQGPKLLIQFQNNGVVDDSQLPKDRFSAERLKGVDSTLKIQPAKLEDSAVYLCASSLFLTGGYEQYFGPGTRLTVT.

The chain has TRBV6-5 and TRBJ2-2; 14 nucleotides line up with TRBD2. Losses at the gene ends were 4 bases for V and 13 bases for J; bases not matched to a gene: 8. In germline, CDR1 is MNHEY, CDR2 SVGAGI. CDR3 length: 15 amino acids. CDR3 loop: CASSSWTSGGIRLFF. The CDR3 region has the DNA TGTGCCAGCAGTTCCTGGACTAGCGGGGGGATTAGGCTGTTTTTT.

This chain joins TRBV7-6 and TRBJ2-1, with 11 bases matching TRBD2. In germline, CDR1 is SGHVS, CDR2 FNYEAQ. The V segment lost 5 bases and the J segment 7 bases; nucleotides outside the gene matches: 4. The CDR3 is 14 residues long. The CDR3 loop is CASSPGTSGNEQFF. CDR3 coding DNA: TGTGCCAGCAGCCCCGGGACTAGCGGAAATGAGCAGTTCTTC.

The chain recombines TRBV30 with TRBJ1-5, with D possibly being TRBD1 (5 bases). CDR1 and CDR2 (germline): GTSNPN, SVGIG (reference sequence). V lost 2 bases and J 3 bases, leaving 8 bases between the germline ends. The CDR3 spans 13 residues. CDR3 in amino acids: CAWSKGINQPQHF. The CDR3 DNA is TGTGCCTGGAGTAAGGGGATCAATCAGCCCCAGCATTTT.

The chain links TRBV11-2 to TRBJ2-5; 8 bases agree with TRBD1. Germline trimming cut 3 bases from V and 4 bases from J; bases unmatched to any gene: 4. The CDR3 consists of 14 residues. Germline CDR1 SGHAT, CDR2 FQNNGV. CDR3 in amino acids: CASSFITGGETQYF. The CDR3 nucleotides are TGTGCCAGCAGCTTCATCACAGGGGGAGAGACCCAGTACTTC.

To note about this clone: Its ends do not fully match the called genes, so a read error is possible. Other DNA variants within this sample encode the same CDR3. The chain is built from TRBV28 and TRBJ1-2; TRBD1 matches 9 bases. The CDR3 is 15 residues long. Per the germline V gene, CDR1 is MDHEN and CDR2 is SYDVKM. CDR3 bases: TGCGCCAGCAGGGGGACAGGGCACTCTAACTATGGCTACACCTTC. This encodes CASRGTGHSNYGYTF.

The gene calls are TRBV4-2 and TRBJ2-5; 11 bases line up with TRBD2. With 1 base clipped from V and 0 bases from J, the junction kept 7 bases outside the gene matches. CDR3 length: 18 amino acids. Germline V gene lookup returns CDR1 LGHNA and CDR2 YNFKEQ. CDR3 in DNA: TGTGCCAGCAGCCAAGGGCCTAGCGGGGGGCAGTACCAAGAGACCCAGTACTTC. This codes for CASSQGPSGGQYQETQYF.

CDR3 protein: CASSPTGGYGYTF. In DNA form, the CDR3 reads TGTGCCAGCAGCCCGACAGGTGGCTATGGCTACACCTTC. The V call is TRBV7-9, the J call TRBJ1-2, with a possible D match to TRBD1 (6 bases). The CDR3 totals 13 residues. CDR1 SEHNR and CDR2 FQNEAQ come from the germline V gene (reference sequence). Trimming took off 5 bases at V and 4 bases at J, with 11 bases between the two ends.

There are a few counts of this clone. The CDR3 is CASSEVGTGDGYTF. The CDR3 bases are TGTGCCAGCAGTGAAGTGGGGACAGGGGATGGCTACACCTTC. The chain links TRBV6-1 to TRBJ1-2; TRBD1 aligns across 10 bases. Trimming at V came to 1 base and at J to 6 bases, leaving 2 bases not matched to a gene. Germline CDR1 and CDR2: MNHNS and SASEGT. This CDR3 is built from 14 residues.

The chain couples TRBV7-9 to TRBJ2-3; D is unclear. CDR1 and CDR2 (germline): SEHNR, FQNEAQ (reference sequence). The CDR3 is made up of 12 amino acids. Trimming left V 5 bases short and J 8 bases short, with 11 bases between. The CDR3 loop is CASSPPVATQYF. The CDR3 nucleotides read TGTGCCAGCAGCCCGCCAGTAGCTACGCAGTATTTT.

The chain has TRBV11-2 and TRBJ2-5; 9 bases are a match to TRBD1. Germline values: CDR1 SGHAT, CDR2 FQNNGV. The CDR3 has 13 residues. J lost 2 bases, V lost 5 bases, and 0 bases had no gene match. CDR3 loop: CASSGTGQETQYF. CDR3 in DNA: TGTGCCAGCAGCGGGACAGGGCAAGAGACCCAGTACTTC.

The rearrangement uses TRBV7-9 and TRBJ1-2, with 8 bases that match TRBD1. V lost 1 base to trimming and J lost 4 bases; unmatched junction nucleotides: 5. This CDR3 region has 15 residues. The germline gives CDR1 SEHNR, CDR2 FQNEAQ (reference sequence). The CDR3 bases are TGTGCCAGCAGCTTAGAACTAACAGGGGGCTATGGCTACACCTTC. This encodes CASSLELTGGYGYTF.

The chain couples TRBV28 to TRBJ1-2; D is possibly TRBD1 (5 bases). This CDR3 contains 14 residues. The V gene's germline CDR1 is MDHEN and CDR2 SYDVKM. The V end lost 5 bases, the J end lost 3 bases, and 13 bases lay between the germline ends. This chain's CDR3 is CASSHRDLYYGYTF. CDR3 sequence (DNA): TGTGCCAGCAGTCACCGGGACTTATACTATGGCTACACCTTC.

V usage is TRBV13 and J usage is TRBJ1-5; 7 bases agree with TRBD1. CDR1 is PRHDT, CDR2 FYEKMQ, per germline (reference sequence). There are 15 residues in the CDR3. The ends lost 0 bases at V and 5 bases at J; junction bases unmatched: 4. CDR3: CASSLGQGFDQPQHF. DNA of the CDR3: TGTGCCAGCAGCTTAGGACAGGGGTTTGATCAGCCCCAGCATTTT. Using reference TRBV13 and TRBJ1-5 for the parts outside the CDR3, the full variable domain is AAGVIQSPRHLIKEKRETATLKCYPIPRHDTVYWYQQGPGQDPQFLISFYEKMQSDKGSIPDRFSAQQFSDYHSELNMSSLELGDSALYFCASSLGQGFDQPQHFGDGTRLSIL.

The chain recombines TRBV6-5 with TRBJ1-1; D is possibly TRBD1 (6 bases). The CDR3 extends over 15 amino acids. Germline lookup yields CDR1 MNHEY and CDR2 SVGAGI. V was shortened by 0 bases and J by 6 bases, with 14 bases between the two germline ends. The CDR3 is CASSYSGTLNSEAFF. In DNA form, the CDR3 reads TGTGCCAGCAGTTACTCCGGGACACTTAACTCTGAAGCTTTCTTT.

The J gene is TRBJ2-1, the V gene TRBV18; tentatively, D is TRBD1 (6 bases). V lost 3 bases and J lost 2, with 11 bases in between. The CDR3 has 15 residues. Per germline, CDR1 KGHSH and CDR2 LQKENI. The CDR3 sequence is CASSPTGGPYNEQFF. CDR3 in DNA: TGTGCCAGCTCACCGACAGGAGGCCCCTACAATGAGCAGTTCTTC.

The chain carries TRBV15 and TRBJ2-5; no definite D call. The germline V gene encodes CDR1 LNHNV and CDR2 YYDKDF (reference sequence). The CDR3 contains 14 residues. V lost 0 bases to trimming and J lost 3 bases, with 8 bases between them. CDR3 region: CATSRDYREETQYF. Here the CDR3 DNA reads TGTGCCACCAGCAGAGATTACCGGGAAGAGACCCAGTACTTC.